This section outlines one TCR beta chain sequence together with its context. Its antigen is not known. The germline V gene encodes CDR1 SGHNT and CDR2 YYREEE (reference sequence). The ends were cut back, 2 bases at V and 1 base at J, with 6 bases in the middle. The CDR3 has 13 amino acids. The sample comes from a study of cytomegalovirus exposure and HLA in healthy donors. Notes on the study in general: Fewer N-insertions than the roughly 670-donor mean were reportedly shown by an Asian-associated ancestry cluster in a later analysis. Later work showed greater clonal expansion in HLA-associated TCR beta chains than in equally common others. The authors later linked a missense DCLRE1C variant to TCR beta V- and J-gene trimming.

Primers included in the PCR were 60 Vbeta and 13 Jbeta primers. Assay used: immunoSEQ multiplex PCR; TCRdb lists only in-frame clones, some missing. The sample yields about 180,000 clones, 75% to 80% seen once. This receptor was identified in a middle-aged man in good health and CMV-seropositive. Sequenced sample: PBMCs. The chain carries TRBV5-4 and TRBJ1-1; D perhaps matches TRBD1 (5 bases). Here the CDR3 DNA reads TGTGCCAGCAGCTTCCAGGGGAACACTGAAGCTTTCTTT. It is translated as CASSFQGNTEAFF.